The 8 T cell receptor beta chains below were found in one sample sequenced in a study of blood T cell repertoires in COVID-19. Generated by immunoSEQ multiplex PCR, the TCRdb table keeps only in-frame clones and is missing some. The sample holds roughly 500,000 clones, 70% to 90% seen once. Sequencing input: PBMCs or T cells enriched from blood (not recorded which). These receptors originate from a woman aged 60 to 75 who had recovered from COVID-19.

On this clone: The sample has other DNA sequences that encode this CDR3 too. The chain is built from TRBV2 and TRBJ2-2, with 11 bases matching TRBD2. Germline lookup yields CDR1 SNHLY and CDR2 FYNNEI. CDR3 size: 16 residues. V lost 6 bases and J lost 1; bases outside the gene matches: 4. CDR3 loop: CASRRTSGGNTGELFF. In DNA, the CDR3 is TGTGCCAGCAGAAGAACTAGCGGGGGGAACACCGGGGAGCTGTTTTTT. Together with reference TRBV2 and TRBJ2-2, the CDR3 gives the full variable domain: EPEVTQTPSHQVTQMGQEVILRCVPISNHLYFYWYRQILGQKVEFLVSFYNNEISEKSEIFDDQFSVERPDGSNFTLKIRSTKLEDSAMYFCASRRTSGGNTGELFFGEGSRLTVL.

The chain recombines TRBV12-3 or TRBV12-4 with TRBJ1-1; D gene ambiguous. The CDR3 spans 13 residues. V lost 3 bases and J 4 bases, leaving 9 bases between the germline ends. The CDR3 loop is CASSLEVGTEAFF. The CDR3 DNA reads as TGTGCCAGCAGTTTGGAGGTGGGCACTGAAGCTTTCTTT.

J is TRBJ2-3 and V is TRBV2, with D perhaps TRBD2 (6 bases). Trimming shortened V by 1 base and J by 0 bases, and 8 bases separated the two germline ends. The CDR3 runs to 15 residues. From germline, CDR1 is SNHLY and CDR2 FYNNEI. The CDR3 region is CASSEGGVSTDTQYF. DNA of the CDR3: TGTGCCAGCAGTGAAGGGGGGGTTAGCACAGATACGCAGTATTTT.

The genes are TRBV5-4 and TRBJ1-6; D remains ambiguous. V lost 0 bases to trimming and J lost 10 bases, with 8 bases between them. This CDR3 comprises 13 residues. CDR1 SGHNT and CDR2 YYREEE come from the germline V gene (reference sequence). CDR3 loop: CASSLDEGSPLHF. The CDR3 region has the DNA TGTGCCAGCAGCTTGGATGAGGGCTCACCCCTCCACTTT.

The chain employs TRBV25-1 and TRBJ2-7, with 8 bases lining up with TRBD1. The CDR3 is 15 residues long. V shed 6 bases and J 2 bases; nucleotides not matched to a gene: 9. Germline CDR1 is MGHDK and CDR2 is SYGVNS. CDR3: CASSQGQGFPYEQYF. For the CDR3, the DNA is TGTGCCAGCAGCCAAGGACAGGGCTTCCCCTACGAGCAGTACTTC.

The chain links TRBV12-3 or TRBV12-4 to TRBJ2-1, with D possibly being TRBD2 (5 bases). The CDR3 sequence is 13 residues long. Trimming cost V 6 bases and J 10 bases, with 16 bases left between them. CDR3 bases: TGTGCCAGCAGGAGGGTCGGGGTGGGGGAGCAGTTCTTC. Amino acids: CASRRVGVGEQFF.

The chain recombines TRBV3-1 (or the pseudogene TRBV3-2) with TRBJ1-5, with 8 positions matching TRBD1. The CDR3 totals 15 residues. The germline CDR1 and CDR2 sequences are LGHDT and YNNKEL (reference sequence). V lost 3 bases to trimming and J lost 3 bases; unmatched junction nucleotides: 4. CDR3 protein: CASSQGTGDNQPQHF. The CDR3 region has the DNA TGTGCCAGCAGCCAGGGGACAGGCGACAATCAGCCCCAGCATTTT.

The chain carries TRBV6-5 and TRBJ2-3; 8 nucleotides match TRBD1. The CDR3 spans 13 residues. The V segment lost 6 bases and the J segment 9 bases; nucleotides outside the gene matches: 8. Per the germline V gene, CDR1 is MNHEY and CDR2 is SVGAGI. The CDR3 region is CASRGQGRTTQYF. The CDR3 DNA sequence: TGTGCCAGCAGAGGACAGGGTAGGACGACGCAGTATTTT.